This is a list of T cell receptor beta chains from one sample in a study of T-cell reconstitution after alpha-beta-depleted transplantation in children. TCRdb independently ran MiXCR on the PCR reads; one entry per CDR3 protein. The data show around 700,000 distinct CDR3 sequences, around 14% seen once. The sample here was PBMCs, taken before TCRalphabeta/CD19-depleted stem cell transplant. These receptor sequences come from a girl aged 2 to 10 with congenital amegakaryocytic thrombocytopenia, due to receive a stem cell transplant. Both conserved end residues are part of each CDR3. Each record gives: V gene, J gene, CDR3 protein.

V: TRBV7-9; J: TRBJ2-4; CDR3: CASSEWTGRSAKNIQYF
V: TRBV29-1; J: TRBJ1-2; CDR3: CSVVLSGTYGYTF
V: TRBV7-6; J: TRBJ2-3; CDR3: CASSWRPARTDTQYF
V: TRBV20-1; J: TRBJ1-5; CDR3: CSARDLGGGSNQPQHF
V: TRBV2; J: TRBJ2-3; CDR3: CASPKDLAGPDTQYF
V: TRBV4-1; J: TRBJ2-3; CDR3: CASSQAWASGTDTQYF
V: TRBV7-9; J: TRBJ2-2; CDR3: CASSAAGEEIGELFF
V: TRBV29-1; J: TRBJ1-1; CDR3: CSGKWSNTEAFF
V: TRBV28; J: TRBJ2-5; CDR3: CASSVQQRQETQYF
V: TRBV6-5; J: TRBJ1-1; CDR3: CASSYDGGNTEAFF
V: TRBV18; J: TRBJ2-3; CDR3: CASSGGSGSTDTQYF
V: TRBV5-5; J: TRBJ2-7; CDR3: CASSSRTAELYEQYF
V: TRBV20-1; J: TRBJ2-5; CDR3: CSARDQQSRIETQYF
V: TRBV5-1; J: TRBJ2-7; CDR3: CASRPRTSGSGLTYEQYF
V: TRBV9; J: TRBJ2-7; CDR3: CASSPGLAGEGEQYF
V: TRBV6-1; J: TRBJ2-7; CDR3: CASRREGIAILYEQYF
V: TRBV7-9; J: TRBJ1-2; CDR3: CACSPPRGGPYGYTF
V: TRBV18; J: TRBJ2-1; CDR3: CASSPTRTGVYNEQFF
V: TRBV24-1; J: TRBJ2-1; CDR3: CATSDAAGEGYNEQFF
V: TRBV5-1; J: TRBJ2-7; CDR3: CASSFISGAYEQYF
V: TRBV3-1; J: TRBJ2-5; CDR3: CASSLEGMGETQYF
V: TRBV5-4; J: TRBJ2-7; CDR3: CASSSNAGGIGEQYF
V: TRBV5-6; J: TRBJ2-1; CDR3: CASSRNRQGWYSSEWNEQFF
V: TRBV20-1; J: TRBJ2-1; CDR3: CSASNDGGTTYNEQFF
V: TRBV7-8; J: TRBJ1-2; CDR3: CASSSPGGASGGYTF
V: TRBV11-1; J: TRBJ2-3; CDR3: CASSLAVVTSGTNTQYF
V: TRBV12-3/TRBV12-4; J: TRBJ2-3; CDR3: CASSRAGPAPLDTQYF
V: TRBV20-1; J: TRBJ2-3; CDR3: CSAGPGTRRTDTQYF
V: TRBV25-1; J: TRBJ1-2; CDR3: CASSEGPETGPGIGYTF
V: TRBV5-1; J: TRBJ2-4; CDR3: CASSLVGGQTLAKNIQYF
V: TRBV5-1; J: TRBJ1-1; CDR3: CASSETGGTEAFF
V: TRBV29-1; J: TRBJ2-2; CDR3: CSVVRVTGELFF